This T cell receptor beta chain was observed in a study of regulatory T cells in long-lasting Graves disease. Arm-PCR with iRepertoire HTBI primers amplified the CDR3 regions for these TCR beta libraries. TCRdb analysed the multiplex PCR reads with MiXCR anew, one entry per CDR3 protein. The table has under 450,000 distinct CDR3 sequences, 23% seen once. Details on this clonotype: A much larger clone differs from this one at a single base, so this may be a read error.

Germline CDR1 and CDR2: DFQATT and SNEGSKA (reference sequence). The CDR3 runs to 15 residues. The J segment lost 0 bases and the V segment lost 1 base, leaving 4 bases of the junction unmatched. Time point: persistent/refractory GD, antithyroid drugs over 5 years with positive TRAb. After RNA was extracted from PBMCs, the TCR library was made from it. The chain employs TRBV20-1 and TRBJ2-5, with 8 bases matching TRBD2. The sequencing used peripheral blood mononuclear cells (PBMCs), collected when the disease was refractory, from a patient treated with antithyroid drugs. The sequence came from a female donor with Graves disease. The CDR3 region is CSARVGGGHQETQYF. CDR3 coding DNA: TGCAGTGCTAGAGTCGGCGGGGGGCACCAAGAGACCCAGTACTTC.